The 9 T cell receptor beta chains in this list originate from one sample, sequenced in a study of T cell responses to AZD1222 COVID-19 vaccine. Clones were sequenced by immunoSEQ multiplex PCR, and TCRdb holds only the in-frame ones, with some missing. Of about 92,000 clones listed, under 95% are singletons. The source material was peripheral blood, sampled on day 0 of AZD1222 vaccination. The receptor set was obtained from an adult in good health.

The CDR3 sequence: CASSLRGVDQPQHF. CDR3 DNA: TGTGCCAGCAGCTTACGAGGGGTAGATCAGCCCCAGCATTTT. The chain has TRBV11-2 and TRBJ1-5; perhaps TRBD1 as D (5 bases). The CDR3 has 14 residues. The V gene's germline CDR1 is SGHAT and CDR2 FQNNGV. V lost 2 bases, J lost 5 bases, and 10 bases lay in between.

The chain recombines TRBV5-6 with TRBJ2-7; D is unresolved. The CDR3 has 14 amino acids. CDR1 and CDR2 (germline): SGHDT, YYEEEE. The V end lost 0 bases, the J end lost 3 bases, and 10 bases lay between the germline ends. CDR3 region: CASSLAPGRYEQYF. CDR3 in DNA: TGTGCCAGCAGCTTGGCCCCAGGCCGCTACGAGCAGTACTTC. The full variable domain, with the rest looked up from reference TRBV5-6 and TRBJ2-7, is DAGVTQSPTHLIKTRGQQVTLRCSPKSGHDTVSWYQQALGQGPQFIFQYYEEEERQRGNFPDRFSGHQFPNYSSELNVNALLLGDSALYLCASSLAPGRYEQYFGPGTRLTVT.

J is TRBJ2-2 and V is TRBV11-2, with a possible D match to TRBD2 (6 bases). CDR3 length: 15 residues. Germline CDR1 is SGHAT and CDR2 is FQNNGV. The ends were cut back, 7 bases at V and 7 bases at J, with 19 bases in the middle. CDR3 sequence (DNA): TGTGCCAGCACTCCGGTTAAGGGGCGGGGCGGGGAGCTGTTTTTT. Its protein product is CASTPVKGRGGELFF.

The CDR3 DNA reads TGTGCCAGCAGCTTAGATGGGCGAGAGCAGTACTTC. It codes for CASSLDGREQYF. This chain connects TRBV11-3 to TRBJ2-7; no firm D call. Deletions cut 0 bases from V and 7 bases from J, with 7 bases between. Germline CDR1 and CDR2: SGHNT and YENEEA. This CDR3 has 12 residues.

This chain connects TRBV16 to TRBJ2-5, with D tentatively TRBD1 or TRBD2 (6 bases each). Trimming pared 5 bases from V and 5 bases from J, leaving 12 bases between. The CDR3 loop spans 13 amino acids. Per germline, CDR1 KGHSY and CDR2 FQNENV. The CDR3 spells CASSTQGRETQYF. CDR3 nucleotide sequence: TGTGCCAGCAGCACCCAGGGGAGGGAGACCCAGTACTTC.

The chain is built from TRBV9 and TRBJ2-3; 7 bases are shared with TRBD1. The germline gives CDR1 SGDLS, CDR2 YYNGEE. The CDR3 extends over 14 amino acids. Trimming cost V 1 base and J 5 bases; bases outside gene matches: 4. The chain's CDR3 is CASSVPAGGDTQYF. In nucleotides, the CDR3 is TGTGCCAGCAGCGTACCGGCAGGGGGAGATACGCAGTATTTT.

This chain connects TRBV5-4 to TRBJ2-1; D is ambiguous. The CDR3 is 15 amino acids. CDR1 SGHNT and CDR2 YYREEE come from the germline V gene (reference sequence). V lost 4 bases to trimming and J lost 0 bases, with 11 bases between them. The CDR3 protein is CASSASASSYNEQFF. As DNA, the CDR3 is TGTGCCAGCAGCGCCTCAGCGAGCTCCTACAATGAGCAGTTCTTC.

Only one count was recorded for this clone. This chain connects TRBV11-3 to TRBJ2-2, with unresolved D. CDR1 and CDR2 (germline): SGHNT, YENEEA. Deletions cut 4 bases from V and 5 bases from J, with 2 bases between. This CDR3 has 11 residues. The chain's CDR3 is CASSSTGELFF. DNA for the CDR3: TGTGCCAGCAGCTCTACCGGGGAGCTGTTTTTT.

V gene TRBV15 combines with J gene TRBJ1-4, with no clear D. Trimming took 0 bases from V and 3 from J, leaving 8 bases between them. CDR3 length equals 15 residues. Germline-derived CDR1 and CDR2 are LNHNV and YYDKDF (reference sequence). The CDR3 DNA is TGTGCCACCAGCAGAGAGGGCCGTTCTAATGAAAAACTGTTTTTT. Protein sequence: CATSREGRSNEKLFF.